Listed below are T cell receptor beta chains from one sample, sequenced in a study of T cell repertoires in cytomegalovirus infection. These receptors have no known antigen. In TCRdb, the reads were re-called with MiXCR into one record per CDR3 protein. The sample records roughly 990,000 distinct CDR3 sequences, approximately 33% being singletons. This specimen consisted of cultured CD8+ T cells from PBMCs, obtained from culture after CMV antigen stimulation. These receptors all come from a human donor in good health (CMV status not recorded). Some clones in this sample may be carry-over from other donors' samples. The CDR3 runs from the conserved cysteine through the conserved F or W. The order of the fields is clone size, J gene, V gene, D gene, CDR3 DNA, CDR3 protein. The D gene is left open where the match is weak. Some rows mark clone size as missing; the rest say once, few, many or name a class of expanded clone.

abundance: .
j_gene: TRBJ2-7
v_gene: TRBV4-2
d_gene: .
CDR3nt: TGTGCCAGCAGCCAAGAGCGGCGGGGAGAGCAGTACTTC
CDR3aa: CASSQERRGEQYF

abundance: .
j_gene: TRBJ1-1
v_gene: TRBV27
d_gene: .
CDR3nt: TGTGCCAGCAGTTTAAGACAGGCGACGCACACTGAAGCTTTCTTT
CDR3aa: CASSLRQATHTEAFF

abundance: .
j_gene: TRBJ1-2
v_gene: TRBV25-1
d_gene: .
CDR3nt: TGTGCCAGCAGTGATGCTGGTGGCTACACCTTC
CDR3aa: CASSDAGGYTF

abundance: many
j_gene: TRBJ1-2
v_gene: TRBV7-8
d_gene: .
CDR3nt: TGTGCCAGCAGCCCCCCCGACTATGGCTACACCTTC
CDR3aa: CASSPPDYGYTF

abundance: many
j_gene: TRBJ1-1
v_gene: TRBV7-6
d_gene: .
CDR3nt: TGTGCCAGCAGCTTAGTTAAGGCCGAAGCTTTCTTT
CDR3aa: CASSLVKAEAFF

abundance: .
j_gene: TRBJ1-6
v_gene: TRBV27
d_gene: TRBD1
CDR3nt: TGTGCCAGCAGTTTAGCGCAGACCGGGACAGGGGGATCACCCCTCCACTTT
CDR3aa: CASSLAQTGTGGSPLHF

abundance: .
j_gene: TRBJ2-1
v_gene: TRBV28
d_gene: .
CDR3nt: TGTGCCAGCAGCCGAGCCCCTGAGCAGTTCTTC
CDR3aa: CASSRAPEQFF

abundance: .
j_gene: TRBJ2-2
v_gene: TRBV7-6
d_gene: TRBD1
CDR3nt: TGTGCCAGCAGCTTAGCCCCCGCGACAGGGGTGGTTACCGGGGAGCTGTTTTTT
CDR3aa: CASSLAPATGVVTGELFF

abundance: .
j_gene: TRBJ1-2
v_gene: TRBV2
d_gene: TRBD1
CDR3nt: TGTGCCAGCAGGGGACAGGTCTATGGCTACACCTTC
CDR3aa: CASRGQVYGYTF

abundance: many
j_gene: TRBJ2-5
v_gene: TRBV7-9
d_gene: .
CDR3nt: TGTGCCAGCAGCTACCCGACCCGGGGCAAAGAGACCCAGTACTTC
CDR3aa: CASSYPTRGKETQYF

abundance: .
j_gene: TRBJ1-1
v_gene: TRBV7-3
d_gene: .
CDR3nt: TGTGCCAGAGGTGGGACCCGGGAAGCTTTCTTT
CDR3aa: CARGGTREAFF

abundance: .
j_gene: TRBJ1-2
v_gene: TRBV20-1
d_gene: .
CDR3nt: TGCAGTGCTATGACACCGCCCCTTGATGGCTACACCTTC
CDR3aa: CSAMTPPLDGYTF

abundance: .
j_gene: TRBJ1-4
v_gene: TRBV7-6
d_gene: TRBD1
CDR3nt: TGTGCCAGCAGCTTAGGGACAGGGGGCTTTAATGAAAAACTGTTTTTT
CDR3aa: CASSLGTGGFNEKLFF

abundance: .
j_gene: TRBJ2-1
v_gene: TRBV4-1
d_gene: TRBD2
CDR3nt: TGCGCCAGCAGCCCTACGAATGAGCGGGGGAGCTACAATGTGCAGTTCTTC
CDR3aa: CASSPTNERGSYNVQFF

abundance: few
j_gene: TRBJ1-2
v_gene: TRBV7-6
d_gene: .
CDR3nt: TGTGCCAGCAGCTTAGGTGGGGGGGCCTTTCATAAATCACCATATGGCTACACCTTC
CDR3aa: CASSLGGGAFHKSPYGYTF

abundance: .
j_gene: TRBJ2-1
v_gene: TRBV5-6
d_gene: .
CDR3nt: TGTGCCAGCAGCTTGCGAGCGGATAGCTCCTACAATGAGCAGTTCTTC
CDR3aa: CASSLRADSSYNEQFF

abundance: .
j_gene: TRBJ1-1
v_gene: TRBV15
d_gene: .
CDR3nt: TGTGCCACCAGCAGAGAATCGGTTCCTGAAGCTTTCTTT
CDR3aa: CATSRESVPEAFF

abundance: few
j_gene: TRBJ2-1
v_gene: TRBV27
d_gene: .
CDR3nt: TGTGCCAGCAGTTTTGCGCCGGGAAATGAGCAGTTCTTC
CDR3aa: CASSFAPGNEQFF

abundance: few
j_gene: TRBJ1-2
v_gene: TRBV6-5
d_gene: .
CDR3nt: TGTGCCAGCAGTTACGGGGGATTCAACTATGGCTACACCTTC
CDR3aa: CASSYGGFNYGYTF

abundance: many
j_gene: TRBJ1-2
v_gene: TRBV12-3/TRBV12-4
d_gene: .
CDR3nt: TGTGCCAGCAGTTCCGGGGGTGACTATGGCTACACCTTC
CDR3aa: CASSSGGDYGYTF

abundance: .
j_gene: TRBJ2-3
v_gene: TRBV7-9
d_gene: TRBD1
CDR3nt: TGTGCCAGCAGCCTACCCGGACAGGGGGAAGATACGCAGTATTTT
CDR3aa: CASSLPGQGEDTQYF

abundance: many
j_gene: TRBJ2-6
v_gene: TRBV27
d_gene: .
CDR3nt: TGTGCCAGCAGTTTTGGGGCCAACGTCCTGACTTTC
CDR3aa: CASSFGANVLTF

abundance: .
j_gene: TRBJ1-1
v_gene: TRBV11-2
d_gene: .
CDR3nt: TGTGCCAGCAGCTCCGGTCAGCGGGCGGGAGACACTGAAGCTTTCTTT
CDR3aa: CASSSGQRAGDTEAFF

abundance: .
j_gene: TRBJ1-5
v_gene: TRBV5-1
d_gene: .
CDR3nt: TGCGCCAGCAGCTTGGACGGTGAACTTTGGCCCCAGCATTTT
CDR3aa: CASSLDGELWPQHF

abundance: .
j_gene: TRBJ1-1
v_gene: TRBV15
d_gene: .
CDR3nt: TGTGCCACCAGCCGGGGGTTCACTGAAGCTTTCTTT
CDR3aa: CATSRGFTEAFF

abundance: .
j_gene: TRBJ2-3
v_gene: TRBV4-2
d_gene: TRBD2
CDR3nt: TGTGCCAGCAGCCAAGATCGAACGGGGGGGTTCACAGATACGCAGTATTTT
CDR3aa: CASSQDRTGGFTDTQYF

abundance: .
j_gene: TRBJ2-3
v_gene: TRBV11-1
d_gene: .
CDR3nt: TGTGCCAGCAGCTTGAACCGATACACAGATACGCAGTATTTT
CDR3aa: CASSLNRYTDTQYF

abundance: .
j_gene: TRBJ2-7
v_gene: TRBV2
d_gene: .
CDR3nt: TGTGCCAGCAGTGAAGTTTTGGGGGTAGTTCGTGGCAGGGGGGCCGAGCAGTACTTC
CDR3aa: CASSEVLGVVRGRGAEQYF

abundance: .
j_gene: TRBJ2-1
v_gene: TRBV6-1
d_gene: .
CDR3nt: TGTGCCAGCGGTTTCGACAGGATGGTTTACAATGAGCAGTTCTTC
CDR3aa: CASGFDRMVYNEQFF

abundance: few
j_gene: TRBJ1-2
v_gene: TRBV7-8
d_gene: .
CDR3nt: TGTGCCAGCAGCTTAGAAAACAATCCCAACTATGGCTACACCTTC
CDR3aa: CASSLENNPNYGYTF

abundance: few
j_gene: TRBJ2-1
v_gene: TRBV28
d_gene: .
CDR3nt: TGTGCCAGCAGAGTAAGACCCGGCAACCACAATGAGCAGTTCTTC
CDR3aa: CASRVRPGNHNEQFF

abundance: many
j_gene: TRBJ1-1
v_gene: TRBV7-8
d_gene: TRBD1
CDR3nt: TGTGCCAGCAGCAGAGGGACAGCAAACACTGAAGCTTTCTTT
CDR3aa: CASSRGTANTEAFF

abundance: .
j_gene: TRBJ2-3
v_gene: TRBV7-6
d_gene: .
CDR3nt: TGTGCCAGCAGCTCACCCGGTGGGAGGGGGCCTGCCGATACGCAGTATTTT
CDR3aa: CASSSPGGRGPADTQYF

abundance: .
j_gene: TRBJ1-2
v_gene: TRBV13
d_gene: .
CDR3nt: TGTGCCAGCAGCTTAGGGCGCGACCTGAGCTATGGCTACACCTTC
CDR3aa: CASSLGRDLSYGYTF

abundance: once
j_gene: TRBJ2-1
v_gene: TRBV4-1
d_gene: .
CDR3nt: TGTGCCAGCAGCCAAGAGGCGCCTAGCGTCTACAATGAGCAGTTCTTC
CDR3aa: CASSQEAPSVYNEQFF

abundance: many
j_gene: TRBJ2-1
v_gene: TRBV28
d_gene: .
CDR3nt: TGTGCCAGCAGACCATATGGTTACTACAATGAGCAGTTCTTC
CDR3aa: CASRPYGYYNEQFF